This T cell receptor beta chain came from a study of blood T cell repertoires in COVID-19. About the research overall: Samples came from the United States, Italy and Spain, spanning acute and convalescent COVID-19. T cells, B-cell-depleted T cells, or PBMCs provided the cDNA or gDNA that served as material.

This clone occurred a few times. The authors' processing: Reference gene primer amplification gave estimated nucleated cell counts. The table came from immunoSEQ multiplex PCR; TCRdb's copy has only in-frame clones and leaves some out. The D gene and trimming were derived from the DNA, and the V and J assignments and clone size from that table. This table holds hundreds of thousands of clones, about nine tenths found once. V was pared by 3 bases and J by 5 bases, with 10 bases of the junction left unmatched. CDR1 is MNHNS and CDR2 is SASEGT in the germline V gene. This CDR3 contains 16 residues. This sequence joins TRBV6-1 and TRBJ2-5; 9 positions agree with TRBD1. The sequenced sample consisted of peripheral blood. The TCR originated in a woman under 30 with acute or convalescent COVID-19. CDR3 nucleotide sequence: TGTGCCAGCAGTGAGTTGTCCGGACAGGGGCGGGAGACCCAGTACTTC. Translating gives CASSELSGQGRETQYF.